The 30 T cell receptor beta chains presented below share a single source sample, sequenced in a study of T cells in localized non-small cell lung cancer. Clones were sequenced by immunoSEQ multiplex PCR, and TCRdb holds only the in-frame ones, with some missing. In the table there are about 1,700 clones, about 23% of which are singletons. The sample consisted of normal lung tissue next to the tumor, taken before any cancer treatment. The receptors derive from a female donor of 60 years or more with stage I lung adenocarcinoma.

The table lists this clone with a count of one. This chain joins TRBV18 and TRBJ2-2; D remains ambiguous. This CDR3 is built from 15 residues. The V end lost 2 bases, the J end lost 0 bases, and 7 bases lay between the germline ends. The germline V gene has CDR1 KGHSH and CDR2 LQKENI. CDR3: CASSPSRANTGELFF. In DNA, the CDR3 is TGTGCCAGCTCACCATCTAGAGCGAACACCGGGGAGCTGTTTTTT.

The rearrangement joins TRBV12-5 to TRBJ2-3; TRBD2 aligns across 8 bases. Trimming at V came to 6 bases and at J to 4 bases, leaving 9 bases not matched to a gene. The CDR3 length is 15 residues. Germline V gives CDR1 LGHNT, CDR2 FRNRAP. CDR3 nucleotides: TGTGCTAGTGGCTTAAGCGGGAGTGTGTCAGATACGCAGTATTTT. Residues: CASGLSGSVSDTQYF.

The chain carries TRBV9 and TRBJ2-1; no clear D. The CDR3 spans 15 residues. Germline CDR1 and CDR2: SGDLS and YYNGEE. V was shortened by 3 bases and J by 5 bases, with 15 bases between the two germline ends. The CDR3 protein is CASSEAGLQNNEQFF. Here the CDR3 DNA reads TGTGCCAGCAGCGAGGCCGGCTTACAGAACAATGAGCAGTTCTTC.

By frequency in the sample, this clone is medium-sized. This chain connects TRBV11-3 to TRBJ1-6, with 7 bases that match TRBD1. Trimming cost V 5 bases and J 7 bases; bases outside gene matches: 11. Per germline, CDR1 SGHNT and CDR2 YENEEA. This CDR3 is 16 amino acids long. The CDR3 DNA reads TGTGCCAGCAGCGAGGGACAGCCTAGCTGGAATTCACCCCTCCACTTT. Amino acid sequence: CASSEGQPSWNSPLHF.

The chain joins TRBV5-1 to TRBJ1-1, with D possibly TRBD1 on 6 matching bases. The CDR3 loop spans 15 amino acids. Germline V gene data show CDR1 as SGHRS and CDR2 as YFSETQ. Trimming cost V 0 bases and J 0 bases, with 9 bases left between them. Here the CDR3 DNA reads TGCGCCAGCAGCTTGGTCAGGGGAATGAACACTGAAGCTTTCTTT. The encoded protein is CASSLVRGMNTEAFF.

The CDR3 here is CASSGLAGVPYNEQFF. In DNA, the CDR3 is TGCGCCAGCAGTGGACTAGCGGGAGTACCCTACAATGAGCAGTTCTTC. The rearrangement uses TRBV10-1 and TRBJ2-1; 12 positions match TRBD2. CDR3 length: 16 residues. The V gene's germline CDR1 is WNHNN and CDR2 SYGVQD (reference sequence). Trimming removed 4 bases from V and 2 bases from J; junction bases left unmatched: 3.

In this sample, this clone turned up a few times. V usage is TRBV6-8 and J usage is TRBJ2-7, with no clear D. Trimming pared 8 bases from V and 2 bases from J, leaving 16 bases between. The germline gives CDR1 MNHGY, CDR2 SAAAGT. The CDR3 extends over 14 amino acids. CDR3 amino acids: CASVGLDTTYEQYF. The CDR3 nucleotides are TGTGCCAGCGTGGGATTAGACACCACCTACGAGCAGTACTTC.

This clone was detected only once. The rearrangement links TRBV18 to TRBJ2-1; weak D call: TRBD2 (6 bases). Germline V gene data show CDR1 as KGHSH and CDR2 as LQKENI. The CDR3 is 15 amino acids. The V end was cut by 1 base, the J end by 8 bases, with 15 bases between. The CDR3 here is CASSPLAAVGDEQFF. DNA for the CDR3: TGTGCCAGCTCACCACTAGCGGCAGTGGGGGATGAGCAGTTCTTC.

This rearrangement joins TRBV30 to TRBJ2-2; 7 bases are shared with TRBD1. J lost 5 bases, V lost 2 bases, and 14 bases had no gene match. Germline CDR1 and CDR2: GTSNPN and SVGIG (reference sequence). The CDR3 loop spans 17 amino acids. CDR3 DNA: TGTGCCTGGAGTTCCCCTATCTCCAGGGGGTATACCGGGGAGCTGTTTTTT. This encodes CAWSSPISRGYTGELFF.

The gene calls are TRBV12-5 and TRBJ1-3; possibly TRBD1 for D (6 bases). This CDR3 has 14 amino acids. Germline CDR1 is LGHNT and CDR2 is FRNRAP. The DNA for the CDR3 is TGTGCCCGCAGGTTGGGGGCGGGGCGAAACACCATATATTTT. Its protein product is CARRLGAGRNTIYF.

CDR3 nucleotides: TGTGCCAGCAGCGGGACTAGCGGGAGACGCACCGGGGAGCTGTTTTTT. This sequence encodes CASSGTSGRRTGELFF. This chain links TRBV7-5 with TRBJ2-2; TRBD2 is the table's D call and was not checked against the DNA. TRBV7-5 is a pseudogene segment. The CDR3 runs 16 residues.

Within the sample, this clone is large. V is TRBV6-1 and J is TRBJ2-1; TRBD2 matches at 8 bases. V shed 0 bases, J shed 6 bases, and the junction held 4 bases outside the gene matches. CDR3 length: 15 residues. Germline loops: CDR1 MNHNS, CDR2 SASEGT. The CDR3 reads CASSEASGTSNEQFF. In nucleotides, the CDR3 is TGTGCCAGCAGTGAAGCTTCCGGGACTAGCAATGAGCAGTTCTTC.

This clone was picked up a small number of times. The gene calls are TRBV9 and TRBJ1-1; TRBD1 might be the D (6 bases). CDR3 size: 17 residues. Germline V gives CDR1 SGDLS, CDR2 YYNGEE. Trimming shortened V by 4 bases and J by 0 bases, and 19 bases separated the two germline ends. CDR3 region: CASSLGKVTGMNTEAFF. CDR3 sequence (DNA): TGTGCCAGCAGCTTAGGGAAGGTAACAGGGATGAACACTGAAGCTTTCTTT.

This clone was detected only a few times. V usage is TRBV9 and J usage is TRBJ2-3; 7 nucleotides agree with TRBD2. This CDR3 is 13 amino acids long. V lost 4 bases and J lost 4; bases outside the gene matches: 3. Germline loops: CDR1 SGDLS, CDR2 YYNGEE. In nucleotides, the CDR3 is TGTGCCAGCAGCCGTACTAGCGCAGATACGCAGTATTTT. Amino acids: CASSRTSADTQYF.

This clone turned up a few times. V is TRBV6-8 and J is TRBJ1-1, with 7 bases that match TRBD1. With V trimmed by 5 bases and J by 6 bases, 6 bases remained unmatched. Germline V gene data show CDR1 as MNHGY and CDR2 as SAAAGT. This CDR3 is built from 13 residues. CDR3 in amino acids: CASSVTGVPEAFF. The CDR3 region has the DNA TGTGCCAGCAGTGTTACAGGGGTCCCTGAAGCTTTCTTT.

The rearrangement links TRBV11-3 to TRBJ1-2; D call uncertain. The CDR3 has 14 amino acids. The V end was cut by 5 bases, the J end by 7 bases, with 17 bases between. In germline, CDR1 is SGHNT, CDR2 YENEEA. In DNA form, the CDR3 reads TGTGCCAGCAGCCCCGGGGATAGGTGGGCTGGCTACACCTTC. It codes for CASSPGDRWAGYTF.

This clone counts as medium-sized. This sequence joins TRBV9 and TRBJ2-5; D is unclear. Trimming left V 0 bases short and J 4 bases short, with 13 bases between. The CDR3 has 15 amino acids. Per the germline V gene, CDR1 is SGDLS and CDR2 is YYNGEE. Written as DNA, the CDR3 is TGTGCCAGCAGCGTAGGGGCATTAATGGGAGAGACCCAGTACTTC. This sequence encodes CASSVGALMGETQYF.

This chain uses TRBV19 with TRBJ2-3; TRBD2 matches at 9 bases. From germline, CDR1 is LNHDA and CDR2 SQIVND (reference sequence). This CDR3 contains 16 residues. V lost 6 bases to trimming and J lost 2 bases; unmatched junction nucleotides: 9. CDR3 residues: CASSHSTSGTTDTQYF. The DNA of the CDR3 is TGTGCCAGTAGCCATTCGACTAGCGGAACCACAGATACGCAGTATTTT.

Here the CDR3 reads CASRSENTGELFF. CDR3 coding DNA: TGTGCCAGCAGGTCGGAGAACACCGGGGAGCTGTTTTTT. The chain employs TRBV6-8 and TRBJ2-2; D gene uncertain. There are 13 residues in the CDR3. The V and J ends lost 6 bases and 1 base respectively, with 6 bases between them. The V gene's germline CDR1 is MNHGY and CDR2 SAAAGT.

By sample fraction, this clone is medium-sized (0.01 to 0.1%). The chain has TRBV28 and TRBJ1-1; D is unresolved. The CDR3 loop spans 15 amino acids. Germline lookup yields CDR1 MDHEN and CDR2 SYDVKM. With 5 bases removed from V and 7 bases from J, the gap between germline ends came to 20 bases. DNA of the CDR3: TGTGCCAGCAGTCCCCCGGGGAGTCTGCCCGGTGAAGCTTTCTTT. Amino acid sequence: CASSPPGSLPGEAFF.

This clone is deemed medium-sized. V and J are TRBV19 and TRBJ1-5; possible D gene TRBD1, 5 bases. The CDR3 totals 15 residues. Germline CDR1 is LNHDA and CDR2 is SQIVND (reference sequence). The germline V and J ends were trimmed by 5 bases and 0 bases, with 11 bases remaining between them. In DNA form, the CDR3 reads TGTGCCAGTAGTCCAGGGACGGCTAGCAATCAGCCCCAGCATTTT. Its protein product is CASSPGTASNQPQHF.

The rearrangement joins TRBV28 to TRBJ1-1; unclear D gene. Germline values: CDR1 MDHEN, CDR2 SYDVKM. V shed 2 bases and J shed 7 bases, with 8 bases lying between them. The CDR3 has 12 amino acids. The CDR3 nucleotides read TGTGCCAGCAGTTTAAGACACGGTGAAGCTTTCTTT. Protein sequence: CASSLRHGEAFF.

This rearrangement joins TRBV11-3 to TRBJ2-3; D possibly corresponds to TRBD2 (6 bases). V lost 5 bases, J lost 2 bases, and 14 bases lay in between. CDR3 length equals 15 residues. Germline lookup yields CDR1 SGHNT and CDR2 YENEEA. The CDR3 protein is CASSPGLLITDTQYF. The CDR3 nucleotides are TGTGCCAGCAGCCCGGGACTCCTAATCACAGATACGCAGTATTTT.

This clone has a handful of counts. The chain joins TRBV23-1 to TRBJ2-1, with D possibly TRBD2 on 6 matching bases. TRBV23-1 is noted as an ORF with a role that remains uncertain. V dropped 6 bases and J dropped 7 bases, with 22 bases sitting between them. The CDR3 spans 16 residues. CDR3 bases: TGCGCCAGCAGCTTGGTAACGGGACTCAATCCTAATGAGCAGTTCTTC. It encodes CASSLVTGLNPNEQFF.

The gene calls are TRBV9 and TRBJ2-2; D is unclear. The ends were cut back, 4 bases at V and 3 bases at J, with 10 bases in the middle. Germline lookup yields CDR1 SGDLS and CDR2 YYNGEE. The CDR3 is made up of 14 amino acids. Written as DNA, the CDR3 is TGTGCCAGCAGCCCGGACCCTTACACCGGGGAGCTGTTTTTT. It translates to CASSPDPYTGELFF.

This clone occurred a few times. V gene TRBV28 combines with J gene TRBJ2-7; D perhaps matches TRBD2 (6 bases). Germline V gene lookup returns CDR1 MDHEN and CDR2 SYDVKM. The CDR3 runs to 14 residues. V shed 3 bases and J shed 2 bases, with 11 bases lying between them. CDR3 amino acids: CASSFSGLTYEQYF. CDR3 coding DNA: TGTGCCAGCAGTTTTTCGGGACTGACCTACGAGCAGTACTTC. Supplemented by reference TRBV28 and TRBJ2-7, the full variable domain reads DVKVTQSSRYLVKRTGEKVFLECVQDMDHENMFWYRQDPGLGLRLIYFSYDVKMKEKGDIPEGYSVSREKKERFSLILESASTNQTSMYLCASSFSGLTYEQYFGPGTRLTVT.

The rearrangement uses TRBV30 and TRBJ1-1; D is perhaps TRBD1 (5 bases). The length of the CDR3 is 14 residues. Trimming cost V 2 bases and J 11 bases, with 21 bases left between them. The germline gives CDR1 GTSNPN, CDR2 SVGIG (reference sequence). The CDR3 DNA follows: TGTGCCTGGAGTCCCGCCCAGACAGTCATTCCCGCTTTCTTT. Translation gives CAWSPAQTVIPAFF.

This clone is deemed large. The chain has TRBV11-3 and TRBJ1-1, with D uncertain. The germline V gene has CDR1 SGHNT and CDR2 YENEEA. The CDR3 runs 14 residues. V lost 3 bases and J lost 1, with 9 bases in between. The CDR3 sequence: CASSLGGTNTEAFF. CDR3 DNA sequence: TGTGCCAGCAGCTTGGGCGGTACGAACACTGAAGCTTTCTTT.

The gene calls are TRBV19 and TRBJ2-5, with D possibly being TRBD1 or TRBD2 (6 bases each). Germline CDR1 is LNHDA and CDR2 is SQIVND (reference sequence). The ends were cut back, 8 bases at V and 0 bases at J, with 16 bases in the middle. The CDR3 covers 15 residues. The CDR3 sequence: CASDGGAGYQETQYF. CDR3 DNA: TGTGCCAGTGACGGGGGCGCGGGGTACCAAGAGACCCAGTACTTC.

This clone appeared a few times. The genes are TRBV6-8 and TRBJ2-7; 11 nucleotides align to TRBD2. The CDR3 has 14 residues. With V trimmed by 2 bases and J by 3 bases, 0 bases remained unmatched. CDR1 is MNHGY, CDR2 SAAAGT, per germline. The CDR3 loop is CASSYGLAGYEQYF. CDR3 DNA sequence: TGTGCCAGCAGTTACGGACTAGCGGGCTACGAGCAGTACTTC.